This T cell receptor beta chain was identified during a study of blood T cell repertoires in COVID-19. About the study: There were acute and convalescent COVID-19 samples, and they came from the United States, Italy and Spain. Nucleic acid was either cDNA or gDNA, and it came from T cells, B-cell-depleted T cells, or PBMCs.

Germline CDR1 reads SNHLY; CDR2 reads FYNNEI. There are 15 residues in the CDR3. V lost 4 bases and J lost 2; bases outside the gene matches: 5. In the source study's methods: Nucleated cell number was recorded as an estimate derived from reference gene primer amplification. Generated by immunoSEQ multiplex PCR, the TCRdb table keeps only in-frame clones and is missing some. V and J calls and clone size are those listed in that table; D and trimming were worked out from the DNA. Here the sample spans 230,000 or so clones, approximately 88% being singletons. The clonotype originates from a woman aged 40 to 55 with acute COVID-19. The sequencing sample was made of PBMCs or T cells enriched from blood (not recorded which). The rearrangement joins TRBV2 to TRBJ1-5, with TRBD1 identical over 7 bases. This CDR3 reads CASSGSTGGNQPQHF. The CDR3 DNA is TGTGCCAGCAGTGGTTCCACAGGGGGCAATCAGCCCCAGCATTTT.